The clone carrying this T cell receptor (beta chain) was found a few times. Its antigen remains unknown. This specimen belongs to a study of cytomegalovirus exposure and HLA in healthy donors. Study background: Sequencing of some 190 million T cells in an earlier analysis found 95 million to 120 million unique TCR beta sequences. Study-level points and caveats: Several of the most significant clusters appeared, in a later analysis, to be linked to common viral pathogens. Later analysis associated a missense DCLRE1C variant with TCR beta V- and J-gene trimming.

PCR employed 60 Vbeta and 13 Jbeta primers. TCRdb keeps only in-frame clones here, not all; method: immunoSEQ multiplex PCR. The sample contains 200,000 to 250,000 clones, just under 70% of which appear only once. Looked up from germline, CDR1 is SGHAT and CDR2 is FQNNGV. This CDR3 spans 14 amino acids. Trimming pared 1 base from V and 5 bases from J, leaving 11 bases between. This receptor was taken from a man in his forties in good health and CMV-seropositive. The V gene is TRBV11-2, the J gene TRBJ1-2, with D possibly matching TRBD1 (5 bases). Specimen: PBMCs. The CDR3, as DNA: TGTGCCAGCAGCTTAGGTGGACAAAAGTATGGCTACACCTTC. This sequence encodes CASSLGGQKYGYTF.